The next 9 T cell receptor beta chains were all read from a single sample in a study of cytomegalovirus exposure and HLA in healthy donors (dated by TCRdb to 2016 to 2017). Library preparation was by the immunoSEQ multiplex PCR assay. For the multiplex PCR, a mixture combining 60 forward primers for TCR Vbeta segments and 13 reverse primers for TCR Jbeta segments was used. Here the immuneACCESS table is served through TCRdb, limited to in-frame sequences with V and J called. Missing clones are a known gap in these copies; in checked studies unresolved V genes cover under half, and the rest lacks a known reason. The sample records some 120,000 clones, 80% of which are singletons. The ten largest clones take up roughly 1.2% of the sample. Sequencing was done on a sample of PBMCs. Receptor source: a female donor in good health and CMV-seronegative.

J is TRBJ2-5 and V is TRBV7-9; tentatively, D is TRBD1 (5 bases). Trimming pared 5 bases from V and 2 bases from J, leaving 12 bases between. CDR1 and CDR2 (germline): SEHNR, FQNEAQ (reference sequence). CDR3 length: 14 amino acids. CDR3 region: CASSRQGWQETQYF. CDR3 sequence (DNA): TGTGCCAGCAGCAGGCAGGGTTGGCAAGAGACCCAGTACTTC. Using reference TRBV7-9 and TRBJ2-5 for the parts outside the CDR3, the full variable domain is DTGVSQNPRHKITKRGQNVTFRCDPISEHNRLYWYRQTLGQGPEFLTYFQNEAQLEKSRLLSDRFSAERPKGSFSTLEIQRTEQGDSAMYLCASSRQGWQETQYFGPGTRLLVL.

The chain is built from TRBV2 and TRBJ2-5; TRBD1 aligns across 9 bases. The V gene end was trimmed by 6 bases and the J gene end by 1 base; junction bases not matched to a gene: 0. CDR3 length: 13 residues. Germline CDR1 is SNHLY and CDR2 is FYNNEI. Written as DNA, the CDR3 is TGTGCCAGCAGACAGGGGGCCCAAGAGACCCAGTACTTC. Its protein is CASRQGAQETQYF.

Only one count was recorded for this clone. CDR3: CASSAPPHRLASNQPQHF. The CDR3 DNA reads as TGTGCCAGCAGTGCCCCACCCCACAGGCTCGCAAGCAATCAGCCCCAGCATTTT. This chain links TRBV28 with TRBJ1-5; D possibly corresponds to TRBD1 (5 bases). CDR1 and CDR2 (germline): MDHEN, SYDVKM. The CDR3 runs to 18 residues. With 5 bases removed from V and 1 base from J, the gap between germline ends came to 21 bases.

In the case of this clone: The junction departs from the called germline gene at one end, perhaps through a read error. The chain is built from TRBV11-2 and TRBJ2-7; 10 nucleotides line up with TRBD2. The CDR3 loop spans 18 amino acids. Germline values: CDR1 SGHAT, CDR2 FQNNGV. In DNA form, the CDR3 reads TGTGCCAACAGCTTACGAGGGTTAGCGGGGGGAAGCTCCTACGAGCAGTACTTC. As protein: CANSLRGLAGGSSYEQYF.

The chain employs TRBV7-2 and TRBJ1-5, with 7 bases fitting TRBD1. Per the germline V gene, CDR1 is SGHTA and CDR2 is FQGNSA. V dropped 1 base and J dropped 7; count of bases not matched to a gene: 7. The CDR3 runs 15 residues. CDR3 residues: CASSLDAPGQQPQHF. The CDR3 DNA follows: TGTGCCAGCAGCTTAGACGCCCCGGGACAGCAGCCCCAGCATTTT.

The chain has TRBV6-1 and TRBJ2-7; D gene ambiguous. The CDR3 spans 13 residues. V lost 6 bases to trimming and J lost 1 base, with 10 bases between them. Per the germline V gene, CDR1 is MNHNS and CDR2 is SASEGT. CDR3 DNA sequence: TGTGCCAGCAGGGGTGAGGAATCCTACGAGCAGTACTTC. Translated: CASRGEESYEQYF.

The chain couples TRBV19 to TRBJ2-7; 9 nucleotides line up with TRBD1. The V segment lost 5 bases and the J segment 0 bases; nucleotides outside the gene matches: 14. The V gene's germline CDR1 is LNHDA and CDR2 SQIVND (reference sequence). This CDR3 is built from 18 residues. The DNA for the CDR3 is TGTGCCAGTAGTCATAAAGGGGCCGGGACAGGGTCCTCCTACGAGCAGTACTTC. Translation gives CASSHKGAGTGSSYEQYF.

The chain uses TRBV18 and TRBJ1-6; D is possibly TRBD1 (5 bases). The CDR3 extends over 14 amino acids. Trimming took 2 bases from V and 14 from J, leaving 16 bases between them. Germline V gene lookup returns CDR1 KGHSH and CDR2 LQKENI. CDR3 amino acids: CASSPFSREGTLHF. In DNA form, the CDR3 reads TGTGCCAGCTCACCATTTAGCAGGGAGGGGACCCTCCACTTT.

The J gene is TRBJ1-3, the V gene TRBV19, with 9 nucleotides matching TRBD1. The CDR3 consists of 11 residues. The germline gives CDR1 LNHDA, CDR2 SQIVND (reference sequence). The J segment lost 9 bases and the V segment lost 10 bases, leaving 4 bases of the junction unmatched. The CDR3 is CATGTGTTIYF. As DNA, the CDR3 is TGTGCCACCGGGACAGGGACCACCATATATTTT.